Listed below are T cell receptor beta chains from one sample, sequenced in a study of early T cells in non-severe SARS-CoV-2 infection. TCRdb re-called the 5' RACE reads with MiXCR, one entry per CDR3 protein. The sample contains 80,000 to 100,000 distinct CDR3 sequences, roughly an eighth of which appear only once. Material for sequencing was whole blood. The receptor source for this set is an adult who was a healthcare worker with PCR-confirmed SARS-CoV-2 infection or an uninfected control (not recorded which). Each CDR3 is given with its conserved first and last residue. The D gene is left open where the match is weak. Size is omitted from some rows. Given values are once, few, many or a class for expanded clones.

clone_size d_call j_call v_call cdr3_aa cdr3_nt
- - TRBJ2-7 TRBV12-3/TRBV12-4 CASSLASPRDFEVGEQYF TGTGCCAGCAGTTTAGCGAGTCCCCGGGACTTTGAGGTCGGCGAGCAGTACTTC
few TRBD2 TRBJ2-2 TRBV4-1 CASNPGLANTGELFF TGCGCCAGCAACCCGGGACTAGCGAACACCGGGGAGCTGTTTTTT
- TRBD2 TRBJ2-1 TRBV4-1 CASTALAGGVNEQFF TGCGCCAGCACCGCACTAGCGGGAGGAGTAAATGAGCAGTTCTTC
- TRBD1 TRBJ1-1 TRBV7-9 CASSLDRGMDEAFF TGTGCCAGCAGCCTGGACAGGGGGATGGATGAAGCTTTCTTT
many TRBD2 TRBJ2-1 TRBV11-2 CASSFTSGIWNEQFF TGTGCCAGCAGCTTTACTAGCGGGATATGGAATGAGCAGTTCTTC
many TRBD1 TRBJ2-3 TRBV5-4 CASSWDTGADTQYF TGTGCCAGCAGCTGGGACACAGGGGCAGATACGCAGTATTTT
- TRBD2 TRBJ2-3 TRBV7-6 CASSSRLAGGLYTQYF TGTGCCAGCAGCTCCCGACTAGCGGGAGGCCTTTATACGCAGTATTTT
few - TRBJ2-2 TRBV29-1 CSVEGNGTGELFF TGCAGCGTTGAGGGGAACGGCACCGGGGAGCTGTTTTTT
few - TRBJ2-2 TRBV30 CAWGSNTGELFF TGTGCTTGGGGCTCGAACACCGGGGAGCTGTTTTTT
few - TRBJ2-7 TRBV25-1 CASRGSRDTFSYEQYF TGTGCCAGCAGGGGATCACGGGACACATTCTCCTACGAGCAGTACTTC
- TRBD2 TRBJ2-2 TRBV2 CASSVLAANTGELFF TGTGCCAGCAGTGTGCTAGCGGCTAACACCGGGGAGCTGTTTTTT
- TRBD1 TRBJ2-2 TRBV19 CAGTDANTGELFF TGTGCCGGGACAGATGCGAACACCGGGGAGCTGTTTTTT
few - TRBJ2-3 TRBV4-1 CASSQEGARTDTQYF TGCGCCAGCAGCCAAGAAGGGGCTCGCACAGATACGCAGTATTTT
few TRBD2 TRBJ2-5 TRBV4-2 CASSQEGLAGVKTQYF TGTGCCAGCAGCCAAGAGGGACTAGCGGGAGTAAAGACCCAGTACTTC
many - TRBJ1-1 TRBV15 CATSRENTEAFF TGTGCCACCAGCAGAGAGAACACTGAAGCTTTCTTT